This T cell receptor (beta chain) stems from a study of Ad26.COV2.S vaccination and SARS-CoV-2 variants. The study, taken as a whole, reports: Substantial breadth was reportedly displayed by spike-specific CD8+ and CD4+ T cell responses after vaccination.

For this clone: What it recognizes is unknown.

Here immunoSEQ multiplex PCR was the method, and the copy in TCRdb shows in-frame clones only, minus some. The profile shows 150,000 to 200,000 clones, 70% to 90% of them singletons. The V and J ends lost 5 bases and 3 bases respectively, with 10 bases between them. Germline V CDR1 and CDR2: SGHTA, FQGTGA. The CDR3 is made up of 13 amino acids. Source: peripheral blood, taken after recovery from COVID-19. The chain links TRBV7-3 to TRBJ1-1; D is unclear. This receptor was identified in a human donor who had recovered from COVID-19. The CDR3 sequence is CASSPATHTEAFF. CDR3 sequence (DNA): TGTGCCAGCAGCCCGGCGACCCACACTGAAGCTTTCTTT.